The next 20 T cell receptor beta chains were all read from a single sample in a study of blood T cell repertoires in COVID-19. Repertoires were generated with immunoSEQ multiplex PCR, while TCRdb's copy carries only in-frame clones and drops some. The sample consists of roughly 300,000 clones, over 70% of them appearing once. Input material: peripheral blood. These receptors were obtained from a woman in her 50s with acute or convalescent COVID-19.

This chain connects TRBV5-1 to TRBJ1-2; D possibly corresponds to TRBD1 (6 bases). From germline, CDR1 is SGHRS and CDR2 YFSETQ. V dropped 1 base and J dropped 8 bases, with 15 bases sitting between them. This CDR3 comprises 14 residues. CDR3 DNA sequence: TGCGCCAGCAGCTTGTATGGCGGGGGGCGCGGCTACACCTTC. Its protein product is CASSLYGGGRGYTF.

As DNA, the CDR3 is TGTGCCAGTAGTATGACCTTAAACAGGGCCAATAGCAATCAGCCCCAGCATTTT. The encoded protein is CASSMTLNRANSNQPQHF. The gene calls are TRBV19 and TRBJ1-5; D is possibly TRBD1 (6 bases). The CDR3 has 18 residues. The germline CDR1 and CDR2 sequences are LNHDA and SQIVND (reference sequence). The V end was cut by 3 bases, the J end by 0 bases, with 18 bases between.

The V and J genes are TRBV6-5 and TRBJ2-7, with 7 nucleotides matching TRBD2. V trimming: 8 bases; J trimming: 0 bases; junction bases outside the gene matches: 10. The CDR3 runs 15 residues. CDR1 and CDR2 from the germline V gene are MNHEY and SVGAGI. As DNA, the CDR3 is TGTGCCAGCGGCGGGAGAGAGTACTCCTCCTACGAGCAGTACGTC. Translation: CASGGREYSSYEQYV.

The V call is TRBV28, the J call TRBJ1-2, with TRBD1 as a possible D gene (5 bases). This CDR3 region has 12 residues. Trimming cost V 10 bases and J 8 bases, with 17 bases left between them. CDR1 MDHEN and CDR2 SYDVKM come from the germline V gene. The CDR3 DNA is TGTGCCATCACTCCCACAGGTTCAGGCTACACCTTC. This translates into CAITPTGSGYTF.

Here the CDR3 reads CASKQGRNEKLFF. The CDR3 coding sequence is TGTGCCAGCAAGCAGGGTAGGAATGAAAAACTGTTTTTT. The chain uses TRBV6-5 and TRBJ1-4; D possibly corresponds to TRBD1 (5 bases). This CDR3 has 13 amino acids. V was cut by 7 bases and J by 5 bases, with 11 bases left in between. The germline gives CDR1 MNHEY, CDR2 SVGAGI.

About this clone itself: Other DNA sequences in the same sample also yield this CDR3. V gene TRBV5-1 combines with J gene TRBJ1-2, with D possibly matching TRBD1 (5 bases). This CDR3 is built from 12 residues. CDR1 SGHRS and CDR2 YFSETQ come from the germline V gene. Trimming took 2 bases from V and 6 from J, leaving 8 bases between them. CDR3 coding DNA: TGCGCCAGCAGCTTCCAGGGCGATGGCTACACCTTC. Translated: CASSFQGDGYTF.

CDR3 DNA sequence: TGTGCCAGCAGTCCCGAGGGCCCCACAGATACGCAGTATTTT. Encoded protein: CASSPEGPTDTQYF. The rearrangement uses TRBV6-5 and TRBJ2-3, with D possibly matching TRBD2 (5 bases). CDR3 length: 14 residues. The V and J ends lost 5 bases and 2 bases respectively, with 11 bases between them. CDR1 and CDR2 from the germline V gene are MNHEY and SVGAGI.

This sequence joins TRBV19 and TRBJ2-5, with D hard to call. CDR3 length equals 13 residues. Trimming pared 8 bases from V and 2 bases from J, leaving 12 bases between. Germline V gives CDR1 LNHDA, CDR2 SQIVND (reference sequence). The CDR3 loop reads CASSRVFQETQYF. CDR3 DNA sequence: TGTGCCAGTTCCCGGGTCTTTCAAGAGACCCAGTACTTC.

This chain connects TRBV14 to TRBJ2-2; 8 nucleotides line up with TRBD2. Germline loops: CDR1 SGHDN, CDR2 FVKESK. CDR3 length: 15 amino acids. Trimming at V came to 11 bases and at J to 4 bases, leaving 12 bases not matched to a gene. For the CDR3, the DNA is TGTGCCGTAGGTGAAGGACTAGCCGGCACCGGGGAGCTGTTTTTT. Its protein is CAVGEGLAGTGELFF.

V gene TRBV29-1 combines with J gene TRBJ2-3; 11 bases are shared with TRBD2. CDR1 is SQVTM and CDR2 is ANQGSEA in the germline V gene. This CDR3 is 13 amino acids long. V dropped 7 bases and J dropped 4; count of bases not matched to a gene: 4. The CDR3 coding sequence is TGCAGCGCCGGGACTAGCGGTTCAGATACGCAGTATTTT. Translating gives CSAGTSGSDTQYF.

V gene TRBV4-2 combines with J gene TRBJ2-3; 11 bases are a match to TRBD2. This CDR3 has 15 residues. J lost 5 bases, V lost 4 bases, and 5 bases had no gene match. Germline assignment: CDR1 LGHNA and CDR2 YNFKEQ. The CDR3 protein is CASSLSGGVVDTQYF. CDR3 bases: TGTGCCAGCAGCCTTAGCGGGGGGGTTGTAGATACGCAGTATTTT.

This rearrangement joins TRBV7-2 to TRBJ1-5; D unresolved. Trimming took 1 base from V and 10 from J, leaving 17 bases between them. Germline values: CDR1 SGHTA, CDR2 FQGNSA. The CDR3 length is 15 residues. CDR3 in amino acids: CASSLGQQVGRPQHF. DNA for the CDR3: TGTGCCAGCAGCTTAGGTCAGCAGGTCGGTCGACCCCAGCATTTT.

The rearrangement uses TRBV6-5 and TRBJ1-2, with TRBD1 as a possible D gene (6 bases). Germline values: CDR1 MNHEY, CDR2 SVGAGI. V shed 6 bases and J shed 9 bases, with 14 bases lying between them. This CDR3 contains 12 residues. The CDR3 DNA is TGTGCCAGCAGAGGGGGGGGAATGAGCTACACCTTC. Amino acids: CASRGGGMSYTF.

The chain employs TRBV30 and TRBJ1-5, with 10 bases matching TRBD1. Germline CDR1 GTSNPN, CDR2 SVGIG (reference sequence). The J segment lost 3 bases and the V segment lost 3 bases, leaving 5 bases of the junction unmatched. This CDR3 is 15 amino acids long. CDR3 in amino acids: CAWSRDRGNNQPQHF. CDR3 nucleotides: TGTGCCTGGAGCCGGGACAGGGGAAACAATCAGCCCCAGCATTTT.

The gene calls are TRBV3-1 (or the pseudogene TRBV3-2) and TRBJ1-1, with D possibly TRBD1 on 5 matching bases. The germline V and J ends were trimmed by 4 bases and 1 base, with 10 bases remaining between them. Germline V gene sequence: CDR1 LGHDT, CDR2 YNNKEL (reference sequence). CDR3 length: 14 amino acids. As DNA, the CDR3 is TGTGCCAGCAGCCCTTATCAGGGGAACACTGAAGCTTTCTTT. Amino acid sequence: CASSPYQGNTEAFF.

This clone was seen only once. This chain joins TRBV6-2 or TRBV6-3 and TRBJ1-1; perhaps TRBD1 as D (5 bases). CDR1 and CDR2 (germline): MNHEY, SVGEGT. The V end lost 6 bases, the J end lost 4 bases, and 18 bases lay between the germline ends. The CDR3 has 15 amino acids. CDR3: CASSSRRGGGTEAFF. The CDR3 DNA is TGTGCCAGCAGCTCTAGGAGGGGTGGGGGCACTGAAGCTTTCTTT.

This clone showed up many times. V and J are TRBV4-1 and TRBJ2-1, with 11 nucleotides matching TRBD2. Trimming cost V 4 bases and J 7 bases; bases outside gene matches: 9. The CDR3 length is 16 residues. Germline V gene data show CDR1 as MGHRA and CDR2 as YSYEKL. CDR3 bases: TGCGCCAGCAGCCCGCCACTAGCGGGAGTGACGAATGAGCAGTTCTTC. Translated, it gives CASSPPLAGVTNEQFF.

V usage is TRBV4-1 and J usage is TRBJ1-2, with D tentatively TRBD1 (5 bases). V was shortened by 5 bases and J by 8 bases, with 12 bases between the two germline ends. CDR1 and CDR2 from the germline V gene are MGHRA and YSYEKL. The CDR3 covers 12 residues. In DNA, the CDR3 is TGCGCCAGCAGCACAACAGGCAGGGGCTACACCTTC. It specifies CASSTTGRGYTF.

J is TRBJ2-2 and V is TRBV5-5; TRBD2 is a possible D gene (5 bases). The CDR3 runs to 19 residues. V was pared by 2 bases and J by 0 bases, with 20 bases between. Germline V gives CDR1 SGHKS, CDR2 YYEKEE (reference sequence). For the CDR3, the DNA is TGTGCCAGCAGCTTATCACGACGGGATGCGTCCCCGAACACCGGGGAGCTGTTTTTT. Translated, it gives CASSLSRRDASPNTGELFF.

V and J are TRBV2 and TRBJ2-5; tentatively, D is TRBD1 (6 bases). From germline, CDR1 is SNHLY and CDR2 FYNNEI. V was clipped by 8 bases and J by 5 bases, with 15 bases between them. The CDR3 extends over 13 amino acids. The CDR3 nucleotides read TGTGCCAGCTCTGCCGGGACACGGGAGACCCAGTACTTC. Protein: CASSAGTRETQYF. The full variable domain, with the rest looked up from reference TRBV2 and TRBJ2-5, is EPEVTQTPSHQVTQMGQEVILRCVPISNHLYFYWYRQILGQKVEFLVSFYNNEISEKSEIFDDQFSVERPDGSNFTLKIRSTKLEDSAMYFCASSAGTRETQYFGPGTRLLVL.